One TCR beta chain is described in this entry. The data were taken from a study of cytomegalovirus exposure and HLA in healthy donors. Primers for the PCR totalled 60 Vbeta and 13 Jbeta. The method was immunoSEQ multiplex PCR; TCRdb's version includes in-frame clones alone and lacks a portion of them. The data contain more than 95,000 clones, 70% to 80% of them singletons. Source material: PBMCs. This clonotype originated in a woman in her forties or fifties in good health and CMV-seropositive.

CDR3 sequence (DNA): TGCGCCAGCAGCGGACGGGACATGCTTCCCTACGAGCAGTACTTC. Translated, it gives CASSGRDMLPYEQYF. The rearrangement uses TRBV5-1 and TRBJ2-7; a possible D gene is TRBD1 (6 bases). Germline values: CDR1 SGHRS, CDR2 YFSETQ. V lost 4 bases, J lost 2 bases, and 16 bases lay in between. The CDR3 is 15 amino acids.